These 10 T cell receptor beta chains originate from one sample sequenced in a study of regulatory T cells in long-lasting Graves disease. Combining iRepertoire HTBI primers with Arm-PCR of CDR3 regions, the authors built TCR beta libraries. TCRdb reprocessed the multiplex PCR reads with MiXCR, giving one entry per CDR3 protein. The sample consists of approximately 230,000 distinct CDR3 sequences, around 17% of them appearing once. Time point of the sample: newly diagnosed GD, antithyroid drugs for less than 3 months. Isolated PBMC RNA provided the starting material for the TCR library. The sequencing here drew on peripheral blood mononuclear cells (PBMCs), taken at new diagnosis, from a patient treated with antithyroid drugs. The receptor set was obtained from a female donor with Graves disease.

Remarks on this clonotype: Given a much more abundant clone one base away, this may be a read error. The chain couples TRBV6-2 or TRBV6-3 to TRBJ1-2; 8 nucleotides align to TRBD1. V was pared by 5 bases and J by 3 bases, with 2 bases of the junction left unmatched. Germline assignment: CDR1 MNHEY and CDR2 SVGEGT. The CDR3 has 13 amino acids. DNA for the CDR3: TGTGCCAGCAGTCCAGGGGGCGACTATGGCTACACCTTC. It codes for CASSPGGDYGYTF.

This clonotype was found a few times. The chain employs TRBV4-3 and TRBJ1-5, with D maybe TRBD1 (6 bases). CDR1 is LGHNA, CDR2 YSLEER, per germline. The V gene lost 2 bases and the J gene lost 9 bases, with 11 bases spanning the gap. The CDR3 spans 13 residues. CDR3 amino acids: CASSQLGARPQHF. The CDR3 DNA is TGCGCCAGCAGCCAATTGGGGGCGCGGCCCCAGCATTTT.

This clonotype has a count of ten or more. The CDR3 DNA reads as TGCAGTGCTAGCGAGAGGGCGGGAGGAAGCACAGATACGCAGTATTTT. It specifies CSASERAGGSTDTQYF. The J gene is TRBJ2-3, the V gene TRBV20-1; TRBD2 matches 8 bases. V was clipped by 3 bases and J by 0 bases; unmatched bases: 8. Germline V CDR1 and CDR2: DFQATT, SNEGSKA (reference sequence). This CDR3 is 16 amino acids long.

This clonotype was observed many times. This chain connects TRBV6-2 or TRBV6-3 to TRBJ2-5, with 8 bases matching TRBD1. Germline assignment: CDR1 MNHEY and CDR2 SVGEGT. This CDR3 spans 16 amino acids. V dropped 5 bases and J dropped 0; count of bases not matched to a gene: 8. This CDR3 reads CASSRDRGWDQETQYF. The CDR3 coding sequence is TGTGCCAGCAGTCGAGACAGGGGTTGGGACCAAGAGACCCAGTACTTC.

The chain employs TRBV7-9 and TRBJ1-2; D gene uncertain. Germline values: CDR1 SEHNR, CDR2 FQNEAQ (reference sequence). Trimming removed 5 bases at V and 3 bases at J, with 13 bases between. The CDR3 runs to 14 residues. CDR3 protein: CASSPGGVDYGYTF. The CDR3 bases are TGTGCCAGCAGCCCCGGCGGGGTGGACTATGGCTACACCTTC.

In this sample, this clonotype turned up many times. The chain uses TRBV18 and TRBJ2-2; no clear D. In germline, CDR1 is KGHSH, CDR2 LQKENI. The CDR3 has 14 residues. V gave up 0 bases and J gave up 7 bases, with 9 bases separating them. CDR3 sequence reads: CASSPPQLNGELFF. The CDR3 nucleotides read TGTGCCAGCTCACCACCGCAGTTGAACGGGGAGCTGTTTTTT.

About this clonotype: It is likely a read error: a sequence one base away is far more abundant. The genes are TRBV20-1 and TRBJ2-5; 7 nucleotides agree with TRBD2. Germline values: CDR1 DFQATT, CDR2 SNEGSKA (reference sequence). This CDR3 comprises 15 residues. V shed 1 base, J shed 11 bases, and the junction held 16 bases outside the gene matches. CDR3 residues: CSARGSEREYNEQYF. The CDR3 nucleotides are TGCAGTGCTAGAGGAAGCGAGCGGGAATACAATGAGCAGTACTTC.

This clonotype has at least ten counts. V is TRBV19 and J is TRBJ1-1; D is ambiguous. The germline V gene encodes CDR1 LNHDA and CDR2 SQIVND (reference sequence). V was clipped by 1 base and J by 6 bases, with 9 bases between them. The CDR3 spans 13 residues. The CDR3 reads CASSIGPTSEAFF. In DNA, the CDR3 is TGTGCCAGTAGTATAGGACCCACGTCTGAAGCTTTCTTT.

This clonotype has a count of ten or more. In nucleotides, the CDR3 is TGCAGTGCCTCTCGGGTCCTATGGGAGACCCAGTACTTC. Translating it yields CSASRVLWETQYF. This chain links TRBV20-1 with TRBJ2-5; D is unclear. The CDR3 is 13 amino acids. Germline lookup yields CDR1 DFQATT and CDR2 SNEGSKA (reference sequence). V dropped 6 bases and J dropped 5 bases, with 16 bases sitting between them.

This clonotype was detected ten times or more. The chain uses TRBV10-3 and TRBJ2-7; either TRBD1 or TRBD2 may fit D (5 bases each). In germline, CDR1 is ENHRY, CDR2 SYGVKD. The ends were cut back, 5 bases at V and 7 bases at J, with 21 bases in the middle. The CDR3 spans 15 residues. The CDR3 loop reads CAISNPQEVAVEQYF. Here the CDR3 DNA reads TGTGCCATCAGTAACCCACAGGAGGTCGCGGTAGAGCAGTACTTC.